This T cell receptor beta chain is drawn from a study of cytomegalovirus exposure and HLA in healthy donors. The study's findings and limits: According to an earlier analysis, most TCR beta V segments yielded productive rearrangements about 87% or about 30% of the time. Immune exposure was documented only through CMV serostatus.

Regarding this clone: Its specificity is not known.

The PCR ran on 60 Vbeta and 13 Jbeta primers. Some clones are missing from TCRdb's copy, which holds only in-frame ones; the method was immunoSEQ multiplex PCR. The table records approximately 160,000 clones, roughly 80% of them present only once. The receptor comes from a male donor in good health and CMV-seronegative. Sequencing was done on a sample of PBMCs.

CDR3 region: CASSLGVNSGNTIYF. In DNA form, the CDR3 reads TGTGCCAGCAGCCTCGGGGTTAACTCTGGAAACACCATATATTTT. The chain carries TRBV5-6 and TRBJ1-3; no clear D gene. CDR3 length equals 15 residues. CDR1 is SGHDT and CDR2 is YYEEEE in the germline V gene. Trimming removed 4 bases from V and 0 bases from J, with 11 bases in between.